These 7 T cell receptor beta chains share one sample of origin, sequenced in a study of blood T cells in healthy people across ages (dated by TCRdb to between 2015 and 2016). The receptor library was made with 5' RACE. A second PCR of about 6 to 12 cycles was run with a J-beta primer mix and a sample-barcoded 5' primer. The public reads were reprocessed in TCRdb via fastp at Q25 and MiXCR, keeping in-frame beta chains. Here each entry gathers all rows of one CDR3 protein and keeps the most common genes and DNA. This sample holds fewer than 2 million distinct CDR3 sequences; approximately 39% were observed only once. The ten biggest clones cover roughly 23% of the sample. Material: blood. These receptors all come from a human donor in good health.

The chain carries TRBV29-1 and TRBJ2-1, with a weak D call TRBD2 (6 bases). The CDR3 runs 12 residues. Trimming removed 7 bases from V and 12 bases from J, with 19 bases in between. The germline gives CDR1 SQVTM, CDR2 ANQGSEA. The CDR3 loop reads CSAGTPIDGQFF. CDR3 in DNA: TGCAGCGCCGGGACTCCCATCGATGGGCAGTTCTTC.

This clonotype has only a few counts. The chain uses TRBV4-1 and TRBJ1-4; D unresolved. The CDR3 length is 13 residues. The ends were cut back, 0 bases at V and 8 bases at J, with 7 bases in the middle. The V gene's germline CDR1 is MGHRA and CDR2 YSYEKL. The chain's CDR3 is CASSQDYEEKLFF. CDR3 coding DNA: TGCGCCAGCAGCCAAGATTATGAGGAAAAACTGTTTTTT.

With regard to this clonotype: This may be a read error: a much more frequent sequence differs by one nucleotide. The chain combines TRBV7-2 with TRBJ1-5, with D possibly matching TRBD1 (5 bases). The CDR3 length is 15 residues. From germline, CDR1 is SGHTA and CDR2 FQGNSA. The CDR3 nucleotides read TGTGCCAGCAGCTTAGGGCAGGGTCGCAATCAGTCCCAGCATTTT. Protein sequence: CASSLGQGRNQSQHF.

The V gene is TRBV18, the J gene TRBJ2-5; weak D call: TRBD2 (6 bases). Judging by the DNA end, TRBJ2-7 fits better; the J call may be wrong. Germline assignment: CDR1 KGHSH and CDR2 LQKENI. The CDR3 is 14 residues long. CDR3 bases: TGTGCCAGCTCACCGGGACTGCAGAACTACGAGCAGTACTTC. Amino acid sequence: CASSPGLQNYEQYF.

This sequence joins TRBV7-2 and TRBJ1-1; D gene uncertain. Trimming cost V 6 bases and J 1 base, with 9 bases left between them. The germline gives CDR1 SGHTA, CDR2 FQGNSA. This CDR3 is built from 13 residues. CDR3 residues: CASRIDGNTEAFF. The CDR3 DNA is TGTGCCAGCAGAATAGACGGGAACACTGAAGCTTTCTTT.

The chain employs TRBV5-1 and TRBJ1-3, with a weak D call TRBD1 (6 bases). V lost 0 bases to trimming and J lost 8 bases, with 9 bases between them. The CDR3 runs 13 residues. The germline V gene encodes CDR1 SGHRS and CDR2 YFSETQ. The CDR3 here is CASSLVPGDTIYF. CDR3 sequence (DNA): TGCGCCAGCAGCTTGGTCCCAGGGGACACCATATATTTT.

This clonotype has more than one count but fewer than ten. The rearrangement uses TRBV12-3 or TRBV12-4 and TRBJ2-1, with D possibly TRBD2 on 6 matching bases. The V end was cut by 11 bases, the J end by 9 bases, with 20 bases between. The CDR3 totals 13 residues. This CDR3 reads CAPSLGLGGEQFF. The CDR3 DNA reads TGTGCCCCCAGTTTGGGTTTGGGGGGTGAGCAGTTCTTC.